Listed below are T cell receptor beta chains from one sample, sequenced in a study of cytomegalovirus exposure and HLA in healthy donors. The method was immunoSEQ multiplex PCR; TCRdb's version includes in-frame clones alone and lacks a portion of them. The sample includes 85,000 to 120,000 clones, about 87% of them seen just once. Input material: PBMCs. The receptors originated from a woman aged 18-30 years in good health and CMV-seropositive. Both conserved end residues are trimmed from each CDR3.

v_gene: TRBV7-9; CDR3aa: AGGFGTGDTGELF
v_gene: TRBV9; CDR3aa: ASSSTEGRGYGYT
v_gene: TRBV27; CDR3aa: ASSGTSGNEQF
v_gene: TRBV18; CDR3aa: ASSPLGQGGSPLH
v_gene: TRBV9; CDR3aa: ASSVGTDGGNTIY
v_gene: TRBV9; CDR3aa: ASSVTGGVSYNEQF
v_gene: TRBV7-9; CDR3aa: ASSPRTDTDTQY
v_gene: TRBV9; CDR3aa: ASSAATSGGIYEQY
v_gene: TRBV7-6; CDR3aa: ASSLAASNTEAF
v_gene: TRBV7-6; CDR3aa: ASSLVLAGAYNEQF
v_gene: TRBV6-1; CDR3aa: ASEQINSPLH
v_gene: TRBV4-1; CDR3aa: ASSGGTGLTDTQY
v_gene: TRBV2; CDR3aa: ASSVDRARGYT
v_gene: TRBV29-1; CDR3aa: SGGLANHNEQF
v_gene: TRBV2; CDR3aa: GGQGAQETQY
v_gene: TRBV28; CDR3aa: ASSPRETQY
v_gene: TRBV27; CDR3aa: ASNTLQGKGRDTQY
v_gene: TRBV9; CDR3aa: ASSDRDYKGDTQY
v_gene: TRBV10-1; CDR3aa: ATGGTSGANEQF
v_gene: TRBV19; CDR3aa: ASRDIGEQSQPQH
v_gene: TRBV28; CDR3aa: ASSFGGALRNEQF
v_gene: TRBV27; CDR3aa: ASRQGATEAF
v_gene: TRBV27; CDR3aa: ASSLGQSSYEQY
v_gene: TRBV19; CDR3aa: ATSRDKGSNQPQH
v_gene: TRBV6-5; CDR3aa: ASSYGTGTGGTEAF
v_gene: TRBV28; CDR3aa: ASSLTGWSNQPQH
v_gene: TRBV19; CDR3aa: ASTTLGGSGANVLT
v_gene: TRBV19; CDR3aa: ASRPGTDYTEAF
v_gene: TRBV18; CDR3aa: ASSQRDRGSGQPQH
v_gene: TRBV5-1; CDR3aa: ASSLDRGGTQETQY
v_gene: TRBV10-3; CDR3aa: AISESGGRDTQY
v_gene: TRBV28; CDR3aa: ASRPLGGRVSYGYT
v_gene: TRBV2; CDR3aa: ASTDAGGGADTQY
v_gene: TRBV5-6; CDR3aa: ASSGDRGNYRELF
v_gene: TRBV7-2; CDR3aa: ASSLERDTSYEQY
v_gene: TRBV27; CDR3aa: ASSRTPATNEKLF
v_gene: TRBV21-1; CDR3aa: ASLDRAGI
v_gene: TRBV13; CDR3aa: ASSTGQGDQPQH
v_gene: TRBV2; CDR3aa: ASSEALLGAGYT
v_gene: TRBV6-6; CDR3aa: ASIGQPTNYGYT